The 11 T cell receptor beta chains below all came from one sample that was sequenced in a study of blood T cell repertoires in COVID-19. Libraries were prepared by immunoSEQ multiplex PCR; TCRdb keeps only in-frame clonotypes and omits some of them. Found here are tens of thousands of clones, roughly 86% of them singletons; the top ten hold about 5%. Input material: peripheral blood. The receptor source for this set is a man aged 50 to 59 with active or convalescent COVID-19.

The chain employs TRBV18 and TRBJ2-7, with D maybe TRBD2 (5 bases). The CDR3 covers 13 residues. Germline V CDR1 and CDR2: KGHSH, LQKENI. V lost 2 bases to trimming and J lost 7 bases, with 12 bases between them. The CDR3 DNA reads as TGTGCCAGCTCACCATCGGTGACGGGGGAGCAGTACGTC. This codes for CASSPSVTGEQYV.

CDR3 in amino acids: CASSLGTEETQYF. The CDR3, as DNA: TGTGCCAGCAGTTTGGGGACAGAAGAGACCCAGTACTTC. The V gene is TRBV27, the J gene TRBJ2-5, with 7 bases fitting TRBD1. J gave up 3 bases and V 3 bases, and 1 base lay outside the gene matches. The CDR3 has 13 residues. The germline gives CDR1 MNHEY, CDR2 SMNVEV (reference sequence).

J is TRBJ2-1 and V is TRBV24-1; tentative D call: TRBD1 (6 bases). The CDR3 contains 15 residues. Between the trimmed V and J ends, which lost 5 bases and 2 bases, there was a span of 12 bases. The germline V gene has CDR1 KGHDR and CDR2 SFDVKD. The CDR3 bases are TGTGCCACCAGTGCAGACAGGAGAGCCTACAATGAGCAGTTCTTC. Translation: CATSADRRAYNEQFF.

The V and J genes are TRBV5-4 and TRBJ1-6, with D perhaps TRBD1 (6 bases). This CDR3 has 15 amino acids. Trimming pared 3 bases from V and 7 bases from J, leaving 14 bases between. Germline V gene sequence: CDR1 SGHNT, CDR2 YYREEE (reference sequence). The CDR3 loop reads CASSSAGTINSPLHF. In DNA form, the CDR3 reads TGTGCCAGCAGCTCGGCCGGGACAATCAATTCACCCCTCCACTTT.

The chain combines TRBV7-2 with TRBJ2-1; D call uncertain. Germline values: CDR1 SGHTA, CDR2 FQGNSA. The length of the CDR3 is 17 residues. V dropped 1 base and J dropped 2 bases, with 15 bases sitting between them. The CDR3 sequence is CASSLGLSDTAYNEQFF. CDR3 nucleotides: TGTGCCAGCAGCTTAGGGTTGTCAGACACGGCCTACAATGAGCAGTTCTTC.

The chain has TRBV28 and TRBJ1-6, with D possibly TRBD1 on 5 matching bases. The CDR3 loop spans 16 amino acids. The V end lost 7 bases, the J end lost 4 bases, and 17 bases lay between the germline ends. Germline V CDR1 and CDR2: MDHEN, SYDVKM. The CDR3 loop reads CASNSLRDSYNSPLHF. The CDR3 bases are TGTGCCAGCAATAGTCTCCGGGACTCTTATAATTCACCCCTCCACTTT.

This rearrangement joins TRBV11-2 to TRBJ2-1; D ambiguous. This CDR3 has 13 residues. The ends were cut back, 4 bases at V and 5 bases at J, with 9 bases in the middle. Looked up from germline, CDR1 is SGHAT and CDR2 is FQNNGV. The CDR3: CASSSNINNEQFF. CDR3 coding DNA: TGTGCCAGCAGCTCGAACATTAACAATGAGCAGTTCTTC.

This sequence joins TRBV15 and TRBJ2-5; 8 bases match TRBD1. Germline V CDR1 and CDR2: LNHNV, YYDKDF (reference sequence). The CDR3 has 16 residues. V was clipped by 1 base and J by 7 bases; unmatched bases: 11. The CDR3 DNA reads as TGTGCCACCAGCAGAGGACAGGGGAGCTACCTGGGGACCCAGTACTTC. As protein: CATSRGQGSYLGTQYF.

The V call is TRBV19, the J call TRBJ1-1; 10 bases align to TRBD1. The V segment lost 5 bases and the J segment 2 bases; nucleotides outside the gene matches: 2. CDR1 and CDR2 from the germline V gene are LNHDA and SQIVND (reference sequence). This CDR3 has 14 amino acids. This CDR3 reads CASSSTGGNTEAFF. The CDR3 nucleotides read TGTGCCAGTAGTTCGACAGGGGGCAACACTGAAGCTTTCTTT. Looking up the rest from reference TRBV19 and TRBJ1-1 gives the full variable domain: DGGITQSPKYLFRKEGQNVTLSCEQNLNHDAMYWYRQDPGQGLRLIYYSQIVNDFQKGDIAEGYSVSREKKESFPLTVTSAQKNPTAFYLCASSSTGGNTEAFFGQGTRLTVV.

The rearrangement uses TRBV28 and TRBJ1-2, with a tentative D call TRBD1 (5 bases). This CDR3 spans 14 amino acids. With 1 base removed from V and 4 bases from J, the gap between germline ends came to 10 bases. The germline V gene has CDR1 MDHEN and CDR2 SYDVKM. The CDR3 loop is CASSLSQGAYGYTF. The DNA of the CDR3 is TGTGCCAGCAGTTTATCCCAGGGCGCCTATGGCTACACCTTC.

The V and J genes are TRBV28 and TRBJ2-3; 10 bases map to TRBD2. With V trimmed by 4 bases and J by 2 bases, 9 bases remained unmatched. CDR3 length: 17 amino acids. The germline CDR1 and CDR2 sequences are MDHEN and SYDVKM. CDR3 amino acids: CASSSGRAGGPTDTQYF. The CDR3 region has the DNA TGTGCCAGCAGTTCGGGACGAGCGGGGGGGCCCACAGATACGCAGTATTTT.